Shown below are 27 T cell receptor beta chains from a single sample sequenced in a study of brain T cells in children with intractable seizures. Method: immunoSEQ multiplex PCR; TCRdb's copy keeps in-frame clones and lacks some. This sample carries about 80,000 clones, around 90% of them seen once, and the ten largest clones take around 22%. Material: peripheral blood, obtained at surgery. The receptors come from a girl aged 2 to 10 with Rasmussen encephalitis and intractable seizures.

This rearrangement joins TRBV2 to TRBJ1-3; D unresolved. V was clipped by 6 bases and J by 0 bases, with 9 bases between them. This CDR3 is built from 14 residues. Per germline, CDR1 SNHLY and CDR2 FYNNEI. Written as DNA, the CDR3 is TGTGCCAGCAGAATACAGAGCTCTGGAAACACCATATATTTT. Translating it yields CASRIQSSGNTIYF.

The chain combines TRBV11-2 with TRBJ2-3; TRBD1 might be the D (5 bases). Trimming took off 3 bases at V and 0 bases at J, with 10 bases between the two ends. Germline loops: CDR1 SGHAT, CDR2 FQNNGV. CDR3 length: 15 residues. In nucleotides, the CDR3 is TGTGCCAGCAGCTTGCGACAGAGAAGCACAGATACGCAGTATTTT. Amino acids: CASSLRQRSTDTQYF.

The V and J genes are TRBV11-2 and TRBJ2-7; a weak D match, TRBD1 (6 bases). This CDR3 spans 16 amino acids. V lost 3 bases and J lost 0, with 15 bases in between. Germline assignment: CDR1 SGHAT and CDR2 FQNNGV. The CDR3 loop reads CASSLYPLGASYEQYF. CDR3 bases: TGTGCCAGCAGCTTGTACCCCCTGGGGGCCTCCTACGAGCAGTACTTC.

The V call is TRBV19, the J call TRBJ2-5; D is ambiguous. The CDR3 loop spans 15 amino acids. V shed 5 bases and J shed 2 bases, with 15 bases lying between them. Germline CDR1 LNHDA, CDR2 SQIVND (reference sequence). CDR3 DNA sequence: TGTGCCAGTAGTCAGTATCGGGCGGCACAAGAGACCCAGTACTTC. It codes for CASSQYRAAQETQYF. Combining the CDR3 with reference TRBV19 and TRBJ2-5 gives the whole variable domain DGGITQSPKYLFRKEGQNVTLSCEQNLNHDAMYWYRQDPGQGLRLIYYSQIVNDFQKGDIAEGYSVSREKKESFPLTVTSAQKNPTAFYLCASSQYRAAQETQYFGPGTRLLVL.

This sequence joins TRBV12-3 or TRBV12-4 and TRBJ2-7, with TRBD2 matching 13 bases. V was clipped by 7 bases and J by 10 bases; unmatched bases: 7. This CDR3 has 13 residues. CDR3 sequence: CASTAGTSGNQYF. The CDR3 nucleotides read TGTGCCAGCACTGCCGGGACTAGCGGGAATCAGTACTTC.

The V and J genes are TRBV7-2 and TRBJ2-7; possibly TRBD2 for D (6 bases). Between the trimmed V and J ends, which lost 1 base and 1 base, there was a span of 8 bases. The CDR3 totals 14 residues. Germline V gene data show CDR1 as SGHTA and CDR2 as FQGNSA. Written as DNA, the CDR3 is TGTGCCAGCAGCTTAGACGGGGGTTCCTACGAGCAGTACTTC. Protein product: CASSLDGGSYEQYF. The full variable domain, with the rest looked up from reference TRBV7-2 and TRBJ2-7, is GAGVSQSPSNKVTEKGKDVELRCDPISGHTALYWYRQSLGQGLEFLIYFQGNSAPDKSGLPSDRFSAERTGGSVSTLTIQRTQQEDSAVYLCASSLDGGSYEQYFGPGTRLTVT.

V and J are TRBV29-1 and TRBJ2-5; D call uncertain. Germline V gene data show CDR1 as SQVTM and CDR2 as ANQGSEA. V lost 2 bases and J lost 4, with 14 bases in between. The CDR3 has 14 amino acids. This CDR3 reads CSVETSGRRETQYF. CDR3 nucleotides: TGCAGCGTTGAAACCTCAGGTCGTCGAGAGACCCAGTACTTC.

The chain carries TRBV18 and TRBJ2-1; 7 bases agree with TRBD2. The V segment lost 5 bases and the J segment 10 bases; nucleotides outside the gene matches: 5. This CDR3 spans 12 amino acids. Germline V CDR1 and CDR2: KGHSH, LQKENI. The CDR3 protein is CASSAQLAEQFF. DNA of the CDR3: TGTGCCAGCTCAGCCCAACTAGCGGAGCAGTTCTTC.

The V call is TRBV5-1, the J call TRBJ1-5; 9 bases fit TRBD1. V lost 4 bases and J lost 0; bases outside the gene matches: 5. The CDR3 is made up of 16 amino acids. Per germline, CDR1 SGHRS and CDR2 YFSETQ. CDR3 coding DNA: TGCGCCAGCAGCCCCGGGACAGGGAATAGCAATCAGCCCCAGCATTTT. This codes for CASSPGTGNSNQPQHF.

The chain is built from TRBV12-3 or TRBV12-4 and TRBJ2-3; D gene ambiguous. The CDR3 has 13 amino acids. The germline V and J ends were trimmed by 6 bases and 6 bases, with 13 bases remaining between them. CDR3 sequence reads: CASRHLGADTQYF. The CDR3 nucleotides read TGTGCCAGCAGACACCTAGGAGCCGATACGCAGTATTTT.

This chain links TRBV5-1 with TRBJ2-3; the D is unclear. Germline lookup yields CDR1 SGHRS and CDR2 YFSETQ. The CDR3 runs to 14 residues. CDR3 protein: CATCPGVSTDTQYF. The CDR3 DNA sequence: TGCGCGACCTGTCCTGGGGTAAGCACAGATACGCAGTATTTT.

The gene calls are TRBV5-6 and TRBJ2-5; TRBD2 is a possible D gene (6 bases). Germline-derived CDR1 and CDR2 are SGHDT and YYEEEE. The CDR3 runs 15 residues. Trimming took 3 bases from V and 2 from J, leaving 14 bases between them. The CDR3 region is CASSSYGTQQETQYF. The CDR3 region has the DNA TGTGCCAGCAGCTCCTACGGGACTCAACAAGAGACCCAGTACTTC.

The gene calls are TRBV14 and TRBJ1-1; 8 positions match TRBD1. The germline V gene encodes CDR1 SGHDN and CDR2 FVKESK. The CDR3 sequence is 15 residues long. J gave up 1 base and V 4 bases, and 5 bases lay outside the gene matches. In DNA, the CDR3 is TGTGCCAGCAGCCTCCGGACAGGGCGGAACACTGAAGCTTTCTTT. Its protein is CASSLRTGRNTEAFF.

This chain joins TRBV5-4 and TRBJ2-1; 9 bases match TRBD2. Germline-derived CDR1 and CDR2 are SGHNT and YYREEE (reference sequence). V trimming: 4 bases; J trimming: 7 bases; junction bases outside the gene matches: 15. This CDR3 is 17 amino acids long. CDR3 in DNA: TGTGCCAGCAGCCCCCGACTTAGTAGCGGGAGTACGAATGAGCAGTTCTTC. The encoded protein is CASSPRLSSGSTNEQFF.

V usage is TRBV6-5 and J usage is TRBJ1-5; D remains ambiguous. CDR3 length: 12 residues. Per the germline V gene, CDR1 is MNHEY and CDR2 is SVGAGI. V was cut by 5 bases and J by 1 base, with 3 bases left in between. The CDR3 reads CASSTSNQPQHF. Written as DNA, the CDR3 is TGTGCCAGCAGTACCAGCAATCAGCCCCAGCATTTT.

The chain recombines TRBV11-3 with TRBJ2-5, with 7 positions matching TRBD1. Trimming cost V 3 bases and J 4 bases; bases outside gene matches: 11. Germline CDR1 and CDR2: SGHNT and YENEEA. The CDR3 is 16 amino acids. The CDR3 loop reads CASSFIYRGRRETQYF. CDR3 in DNA: TGTGCCAGCAGCTTTATCTACAGGGGACGTCGAGAGACCCAGTACTTC.

V gene TRBV10-3 combines with J gene TRBJ2-3; 8 nucleotides agree with TRBD2. V lost 2 bases, J lost 2 bases, and 9 bases stayed unmatched. CDR1 and CDR2 from the germline V gene are ENHRY and SYGVKD. The CDR3 length is 17 residues. The DNA of the CDR3 is TGTGCCATCAGTGAGACACTAGCGGAGACCTACACAGATACGCAGTATTTT. This gives the protein CAISETLAETYTDTQYF.

This chain joins TRBV10-1 and TRBJ2-7; D unresolved. Germline V CDR1 and CDR2: WNHNN, SYGVQD (reference sequence). Trimming took off 8 bases at V and 1 base at J, with 6 bases between the two ends. This CDR3 has 11 amino acids. CDR3: CASGLSYEQYF. The DNA of the CDR3 is TGCGCCAGCGGGTTGTCCTACGAGCAGTACTTC.

CDR3 loop: CASSDSGNTEAFF. The CDR3 DNA reads TGCGCCAGCAGTGACTCAGGGAACACTGAAGCTTTCTTT. The rearrangement links TRBV10-1 to TRBJ1-1; D gene uncertain. CDR1 WNHNN and CDR2 SYGVQD come from the germline V gene (reference sequence). CDR3 length: 13 amino acids. Trimming removed 3 bases at V and 1 base at J, with 6 bases between.

The sample holds one count of this clone. V is TRBV19 and J is TRBJ2-1; 10 bases fit TRBD1. The CDR3 totals 14 residues. J lost 2 bases, V lost 8 bases, and 3 bases had no gene match. Germline V gives CDR1 LNHDA, CDR2 SQIVND (reference sequence). The CDR3 protein is CASEGQGAYNEQFF. CDR3 coding DNA: TGTGCCAGTGAAGGACAGGGGGCCTACAATGAGCAGTTCTTC.

The rearrangement joins TRBV2 to TRBJ1-1; no definite D call. This CDR3 has 12 amino acids. From germline, CDR1 is SNHLY and CDR2 FYNNEI. Trimming pared 10 bases from V and 1 base from J, leaving 10 bases between. The CDR3 loop reads CAISQRNTEAFF. The CDR3 coding sequence is TGTGCCATCTCACAACGGAACACTGAAGCTTTCTTT.

The V and J genes are TRBV11-3 and TRBJ1-1; 11 positions agree with TRBD1. There are 16 residues in the CDR3. Germline V CDR1 and CDR2: SGHNT, YENEEA. The junction had 10 bases not matched to a gene; V was cut back by 5 bases and J by 5 bases. The CDR3 is CASSKAQGQGGTEAFF. The CDR3, as DNA: TGTGCCAGCAGCAAAGCCCAGGGACAGGGGGGAACTGAAGCTTTCTTT. The whole variable domain, remainder taken from reference TRBV11-3 and TRBJ1-1, is EAGVVQSPRYKIIEKKQPVAFWCNPISGHNTLYWYLQNLGQGPELLIRYENEEAVDDSQLPKDRFSAERLKGVDSTLKIQPAELGDSAVYLCASSKAQGQGGTEAFFGQGTRLTVV.

The genes are TRBV6-4 and TRBJ1-3; TRBD1 might be the D (5 bases). The CDR3 sequence is 16 residues long. CDR1 and CDR2 from the germline V gene are MRHNA and SNTAGT. The ends were cut back, 6 bases at V and 0 bases at J, with 15 bases in the middle. The DNA for the CDR3 is TGTGCCAGCAGAGGCACTCTTCAGGGCTCTGGAAACACCATATATTTT. It specifies CASRGTLQGSGNTIYF.

This chain links TRBV13 with TRBJ2-7; maybe TRBD1 (6 bases). The V and J ends lost 5 bases and 3 bases respectively, with 14 bases between them. The CDR3 is 14 amino acids. Germline V gives CDR1 PRHDT, CDR2 FYEKMQ (reference sequence). The CDR3 nucleotides are TGTGCCAGCAGCCCCGCCAGGGGTTTCTACGAGCAGTACTTC. It translates to CASSPARGFYEQYF.

This clone has a single count. The chain has TRBV11-1 and TRBJ2-7, with 8 bases fitting TRBD2. V dropped 1 base and J dropped 5; count of bases not matched to a gene: 4. The CDR3 extends over 14 amino acids. Germline CDR1 is SGHAT and CDR2 is FQDESV (reference sequence). CDR3 sequence (DNA): TGTGCCAGCAGCTTAGGAGCGGGAGCCGACGAGCAGTACTTC. This codes for CASSLGAGADEQYF.

The chain recombines TRBV12-3 or TRBV12-4 with TRBJ1-4, with 11 nucleotides matching TRBD1. The CDR3 runs to 13 residues. Losses at the gene ends were 7 bases for V and 7 bases for J; bases not matched to a gene: 2. The CDR3 region is CASKGQGGEKLFF. The CDR3 nucleotides read TGTGCCAGCAAGGGACAGGGGGGTGAAAAACTGTTTTTT.

This chain links TRBV6-5 with TRBJ1-1; 8 bases map to TRBD1. The V segment lost 6 bases and the J segment 2 bases; nucleotides outside the gene matches: 5. The CDR3 totals 14 residues. The germline gives CDR1 MNHEY, CDR2 SVGAGI. The CDR3 DNA is TGTGCCAGCAGGCCAGGGGGCCGTAACACTGAAGCTTTCTTT. It codes for CASRPGGRNTEAFF.